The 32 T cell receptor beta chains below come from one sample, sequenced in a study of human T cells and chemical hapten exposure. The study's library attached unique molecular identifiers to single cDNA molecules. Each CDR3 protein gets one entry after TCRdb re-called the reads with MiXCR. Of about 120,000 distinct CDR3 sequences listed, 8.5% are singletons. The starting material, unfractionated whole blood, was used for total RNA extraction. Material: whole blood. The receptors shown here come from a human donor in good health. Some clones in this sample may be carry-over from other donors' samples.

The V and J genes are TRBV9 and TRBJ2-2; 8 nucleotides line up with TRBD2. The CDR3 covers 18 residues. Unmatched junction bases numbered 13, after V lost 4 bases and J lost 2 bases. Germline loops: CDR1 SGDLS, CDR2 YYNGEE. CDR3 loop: CASSTSSFGGENTGELFF. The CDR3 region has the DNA TGTGCCAGCAGCACCTCCTCCTTCGGGGGGGAAAACACCGGGGAGCTGTTTTTT.

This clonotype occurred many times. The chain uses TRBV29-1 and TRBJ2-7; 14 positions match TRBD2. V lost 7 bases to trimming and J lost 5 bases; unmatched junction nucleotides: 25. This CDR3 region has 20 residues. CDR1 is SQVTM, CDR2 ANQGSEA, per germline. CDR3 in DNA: TGCAGCGCTATGCCTTCCCCGGGAGCCCGAGGACTAGCGGGAGGAGACGAGCAGTACTTC. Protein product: CSAMPSPGARGLAGGDEQYF.

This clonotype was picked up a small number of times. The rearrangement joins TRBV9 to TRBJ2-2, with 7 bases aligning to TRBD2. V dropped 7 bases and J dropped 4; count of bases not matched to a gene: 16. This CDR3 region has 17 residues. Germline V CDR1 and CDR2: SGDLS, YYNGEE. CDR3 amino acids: CASGGIDGRSVTGELFF. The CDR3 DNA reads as TGTGCCAGCGGAGGTATTGACGGGAGGTCCGTCACCGGGGAGCTGTTTTTT.

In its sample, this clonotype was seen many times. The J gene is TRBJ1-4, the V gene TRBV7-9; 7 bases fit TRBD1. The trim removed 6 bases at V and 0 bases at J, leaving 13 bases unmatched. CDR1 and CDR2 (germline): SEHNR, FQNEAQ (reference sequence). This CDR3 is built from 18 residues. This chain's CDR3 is CASRPNIGQATTNEKLFF. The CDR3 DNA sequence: TGTGCCAGCAGACCCAATATCGGACAGGCTACAACTAATGAAAAACTGTTTTTT.

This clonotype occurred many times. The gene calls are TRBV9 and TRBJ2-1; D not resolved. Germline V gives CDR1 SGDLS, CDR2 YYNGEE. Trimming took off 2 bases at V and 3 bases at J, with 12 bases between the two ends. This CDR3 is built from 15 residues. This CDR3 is CASSVGSTHYNEQFF. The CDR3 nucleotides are TGTGCCAGCAGCGTCGGGTCAACCCACTACAATGAGCAGTTCTTC.

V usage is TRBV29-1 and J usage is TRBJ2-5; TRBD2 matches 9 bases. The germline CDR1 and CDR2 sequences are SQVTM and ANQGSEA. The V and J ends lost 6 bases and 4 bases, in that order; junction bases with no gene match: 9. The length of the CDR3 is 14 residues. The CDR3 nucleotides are TGCAGCGTCGTTAGCGGGAGTCGGGGAGAGACCCAGTACTTC. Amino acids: CSVVSGSRGETQYF.

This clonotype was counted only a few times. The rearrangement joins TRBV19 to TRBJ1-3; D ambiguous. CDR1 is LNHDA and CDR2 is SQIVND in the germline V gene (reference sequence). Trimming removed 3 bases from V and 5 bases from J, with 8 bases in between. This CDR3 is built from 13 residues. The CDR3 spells CASSIQGRNTIYF. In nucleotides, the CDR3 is TGTGCCAGTAGTATCCAAGGAAGAAACACCATATATTTT.

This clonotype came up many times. CDR3 in amino acids: CASSLESSDGYTF. The CDR3 bases are TGTGCCAGCAGCTTAGAGTCAAGCGATGGCTACACCTTC. The gene calls are TRBV7-9 and TRBJ1-2; D is unclear. Trimming removed 1 base from V and 6 bases from J, with 9 bases in between. The germline V gene encodes CDR1 SEHNR and CDR2 FQNEAQ (reference sequence). The CDR3 is made up of 13 amino acids. The full variable domain, completed using reference TRBV7-9 and TRBJ1-2, is DTGVSQNPRHKITKRGQNVTFRCDPISEHNRLYWYRQTLGQGPEFLTYFQNEAQLEKSRLLSDRFSAERPKGSFSTLEIQRTEQGDSAMYLCASSLESSDGYTFGSGTRLTVV.

CDR3 protein: CASSAQGGNEQYF. Written as DNA, the CDR3 is TGTGCCAGCAGCGCCCAGGGGGGCAACGAGCAGTACTTC. The V call is TRBV5-4, the J call TRBJ2-7; D might be TRBD1 (7 bases). This CDR3 has 13 residues. CDR1 and CDR2 (germline): SGHNT, YYREEE (reference sequence). V lost 4 bases and J 5 bases, leaving 13 bases between the germline ends.

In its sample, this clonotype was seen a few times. Here the CDR3 DNA reads TGCAGCGTTGAAGTAGCGGGATGGGTATCCTACAATGAGCAGTTCTTC. Translated: CSVEVAGWVSYNEQFF. The chain combines TRBV29-1 with TRBJ2-1; 8 bases fit TRBD2. V was clipped by 1 base and J by 1 base; unmatched bases: 6. The CDR3 loop spans 16 amino acids. Germline assignment: CDR1 SQVTM and CDR2 ANQGSEA.

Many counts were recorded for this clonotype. CDR3 protein: CASSPHEGFPDTQYF. The CDR3 DNA sequence: TGTGCCAGCAGCCCCCACGAAGGATTTCCAGATACGCAGTATTTT. The gene calls are TRBV7-9 and TRBJ2-3, with D uncertain. Germline CDR1 SEHNR, CDR2 FQNEAQ (reference sequence). Deletions cut 5 bases from V and 4 bases from J, with 16 bases between. The CDR3 covers 15 residues.

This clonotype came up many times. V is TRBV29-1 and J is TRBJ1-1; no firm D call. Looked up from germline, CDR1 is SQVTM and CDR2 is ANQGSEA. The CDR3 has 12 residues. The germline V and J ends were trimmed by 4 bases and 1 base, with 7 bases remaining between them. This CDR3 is CSVVAGNTEAFF. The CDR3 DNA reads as TGCAGCGTTGTGGCGGGGAACACTGAAGCTTTCTTT.

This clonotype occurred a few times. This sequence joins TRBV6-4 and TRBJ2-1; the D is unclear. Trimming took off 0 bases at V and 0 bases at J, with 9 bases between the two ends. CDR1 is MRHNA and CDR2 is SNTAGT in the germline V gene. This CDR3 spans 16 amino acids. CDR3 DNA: TGTGCCAGCAGTGACTCTCGCTCCTACTCCTACAATGAGCAGTTCTTC. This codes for CASSDSRSYSYNEQFF.

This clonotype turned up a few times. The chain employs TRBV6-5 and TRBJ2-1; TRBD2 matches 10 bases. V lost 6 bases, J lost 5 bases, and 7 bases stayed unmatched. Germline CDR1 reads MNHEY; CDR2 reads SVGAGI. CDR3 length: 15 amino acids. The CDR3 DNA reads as TGTGCCAGCAGCCCCTGGAGCGGGGGGGACAATGAGCAGTTCTTC. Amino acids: CASSPWSGGDNEQFF.

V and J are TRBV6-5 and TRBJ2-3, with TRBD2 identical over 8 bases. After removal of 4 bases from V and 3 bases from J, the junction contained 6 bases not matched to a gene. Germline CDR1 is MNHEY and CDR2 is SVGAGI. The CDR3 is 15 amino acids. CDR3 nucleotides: TGTGCCAGCAGTTCCCCCAGCGGGAGAACAGATACGCAGTATTTT. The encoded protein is CASSSPSGRTDTQYF.

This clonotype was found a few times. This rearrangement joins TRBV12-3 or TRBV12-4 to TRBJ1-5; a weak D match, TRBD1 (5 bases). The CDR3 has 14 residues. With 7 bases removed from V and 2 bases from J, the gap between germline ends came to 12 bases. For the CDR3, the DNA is TGTGCCAGCACCGACAGTGGTGGCAATCAGCCCCAGCATTTT. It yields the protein CASTDSGGNQPQHF.

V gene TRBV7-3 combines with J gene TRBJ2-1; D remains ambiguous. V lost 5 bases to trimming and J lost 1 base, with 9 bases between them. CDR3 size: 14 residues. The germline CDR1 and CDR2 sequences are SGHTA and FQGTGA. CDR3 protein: CASSPSHSYNEQFF. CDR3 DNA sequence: TGTGCCAGCAGCCCCTCGCATTCCTACAATGAGCAGTTCTTC.

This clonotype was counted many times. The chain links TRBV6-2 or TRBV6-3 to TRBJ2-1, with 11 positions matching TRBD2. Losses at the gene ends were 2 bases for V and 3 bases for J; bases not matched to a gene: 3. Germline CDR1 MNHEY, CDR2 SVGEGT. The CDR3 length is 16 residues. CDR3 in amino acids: CASSYGLAGLYNEQFF. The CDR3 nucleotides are TGTGCCAGCAGTTACGGACTAGCGGGTCTCTACAATGAGCAGTTCTTC.

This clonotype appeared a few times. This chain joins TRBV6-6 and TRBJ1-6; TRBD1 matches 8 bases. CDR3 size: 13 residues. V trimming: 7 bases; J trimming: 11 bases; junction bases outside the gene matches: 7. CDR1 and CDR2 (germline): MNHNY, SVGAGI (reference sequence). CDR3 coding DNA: TGTGCCAGCACCAAGGACAGGGTTACACCCCTCCACTTT. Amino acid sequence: CASTKDRVTPLHF.

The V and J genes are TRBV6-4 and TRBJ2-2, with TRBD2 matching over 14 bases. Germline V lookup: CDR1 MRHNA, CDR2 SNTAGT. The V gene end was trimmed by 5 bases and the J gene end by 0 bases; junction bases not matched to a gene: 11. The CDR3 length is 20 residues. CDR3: CASSPTGTSGSLANTGELFF. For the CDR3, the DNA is TGTGCCAGCAGTCCAACCGGGACTAGCGGGAGTCTCGCGAACACCGGGGAGCTGTTTTTT.

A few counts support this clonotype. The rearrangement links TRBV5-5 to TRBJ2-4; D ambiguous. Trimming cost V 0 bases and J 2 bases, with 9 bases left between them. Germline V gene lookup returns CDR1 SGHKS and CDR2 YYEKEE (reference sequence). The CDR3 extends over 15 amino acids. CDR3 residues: CASSLAAGPKNIQYF. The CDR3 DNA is TGTGCCAGCAGCTTGGCCGCAGGACCCAAAAACATTCAGTACTTC.

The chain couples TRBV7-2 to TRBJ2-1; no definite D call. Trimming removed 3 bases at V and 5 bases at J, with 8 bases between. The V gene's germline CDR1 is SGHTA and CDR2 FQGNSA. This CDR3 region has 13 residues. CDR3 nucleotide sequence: TGTGCCAGCAGCTTTGATAAAAACAATGAGCAGTTCTTC. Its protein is CASSFDKNNEQFF.

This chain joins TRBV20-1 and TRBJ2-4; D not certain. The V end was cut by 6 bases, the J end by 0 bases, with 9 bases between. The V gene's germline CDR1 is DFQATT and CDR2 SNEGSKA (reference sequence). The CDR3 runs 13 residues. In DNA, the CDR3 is TGCAGTGCCCGGAGTACAGCCAAAAACATTCAGTACTTC. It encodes CSARSTAKNIQYF.

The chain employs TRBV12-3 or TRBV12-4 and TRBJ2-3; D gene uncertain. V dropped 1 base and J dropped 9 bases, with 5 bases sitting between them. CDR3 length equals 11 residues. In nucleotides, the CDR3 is TGTGCCAGCAGTTTAGTAACGACGCAGTATTTT. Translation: CASSLVTTQYF.

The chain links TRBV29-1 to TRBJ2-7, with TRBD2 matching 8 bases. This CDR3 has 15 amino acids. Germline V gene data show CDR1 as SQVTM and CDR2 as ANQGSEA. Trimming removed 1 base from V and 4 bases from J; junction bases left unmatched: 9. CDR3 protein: CSVEVTGLDSYEQYF. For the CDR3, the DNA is TGCAGCGTTGAAGTCACGGGACTAGACTCGTACGAGCAGTACTTC.

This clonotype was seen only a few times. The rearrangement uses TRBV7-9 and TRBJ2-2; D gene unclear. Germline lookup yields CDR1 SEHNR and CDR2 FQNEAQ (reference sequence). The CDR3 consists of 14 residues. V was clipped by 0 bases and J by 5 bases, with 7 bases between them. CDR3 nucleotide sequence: TGTGCCAGCAGCTTAGCCAAATTAACCGGGGAGCTGTTTTTT. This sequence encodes CASSLAKLTGELFF.

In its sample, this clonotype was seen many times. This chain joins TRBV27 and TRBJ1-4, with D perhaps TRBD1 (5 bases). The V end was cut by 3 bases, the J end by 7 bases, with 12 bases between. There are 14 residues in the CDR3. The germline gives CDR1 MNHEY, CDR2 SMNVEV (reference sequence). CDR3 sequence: CASSFLGGSEKLFF. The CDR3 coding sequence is TGTGCCAGCAGTTTTTTGGGGGGAAGTGAAAAACTGTTTTTT.

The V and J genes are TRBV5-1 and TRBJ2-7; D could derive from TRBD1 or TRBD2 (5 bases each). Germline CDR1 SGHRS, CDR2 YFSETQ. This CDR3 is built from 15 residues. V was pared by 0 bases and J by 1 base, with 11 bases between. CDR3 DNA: TGCGCCAGCAGCTTGGCCCTAGGGGAGTCCTACGAGCAGTACTTC. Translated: CASSLALGESYEQYF.

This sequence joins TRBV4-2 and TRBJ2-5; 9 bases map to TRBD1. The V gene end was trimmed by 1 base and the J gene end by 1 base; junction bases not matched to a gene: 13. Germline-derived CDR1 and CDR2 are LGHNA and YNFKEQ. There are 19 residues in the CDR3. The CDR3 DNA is TGTGCCAGCAGCCAAGCATTAATAAGAACAGGGGGCCCCCAAGAGACCCAGTACTTC. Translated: CASSQALIRTGGPQETQYF.

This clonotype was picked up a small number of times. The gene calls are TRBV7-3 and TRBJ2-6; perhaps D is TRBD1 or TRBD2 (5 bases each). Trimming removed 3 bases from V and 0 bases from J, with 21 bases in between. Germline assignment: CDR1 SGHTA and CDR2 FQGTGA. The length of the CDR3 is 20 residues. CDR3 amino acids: CASSFLPSRRGDSGANVLTF. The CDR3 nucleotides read TGTGCCAGCAGCTTTCTCCCGTCCCGGAGAGGGGACTCTGGGGCCAACGTCCTGACTTTC.

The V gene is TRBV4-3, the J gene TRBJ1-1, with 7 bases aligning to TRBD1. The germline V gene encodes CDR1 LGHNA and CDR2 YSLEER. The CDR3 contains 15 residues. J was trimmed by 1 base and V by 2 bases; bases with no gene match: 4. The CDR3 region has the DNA TGCGCCAGCAGCCAACACAGGACAGGGAACACTGAAGCTTTCTTT. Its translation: CASSQHRTGNTEAFF.

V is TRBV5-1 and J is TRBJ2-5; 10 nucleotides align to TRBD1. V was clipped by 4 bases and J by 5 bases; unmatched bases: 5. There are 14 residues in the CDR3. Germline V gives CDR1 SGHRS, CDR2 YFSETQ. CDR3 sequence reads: CASSVGQGGETQYF. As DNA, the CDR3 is TGCGCCAGCAGCGTAGGACAGGGGGGTGAGACCCAGTACTTC.